This T cell receptor (beta chain) was obtained from a study of blood T cell repertoires in COVID-19. Study-level background: T cells, B-cell-depleted T cells, or PBMCs provided the cDNA or gDNA that served as material.

CDR3 length equals 15 residues. Germline loops: CDR1 MDHEN, CDR2 SYDVKM. Trimming shortened V by 5 bases and J by 2 bases, and 12 bases separated the two germline ends. Clones were sequenced by immunoSEQ multiplex PCR, and TCRdb holds only the in-frame ones, with some missing. There are roughly 150,000 clones in the sample; 75% to 90% occur only once, and 15% lies in the top ten. The receptor was isolated from a woman between 40 and 55 years old with acute or convalescent COVID-19. The sequenced sample consisted of peripheral blood. This chain links TRBV28 with TRBJ2-2; the D gene is possibly TRBD1 (6 bases). The CDR3 bases are TGTGCCAGCAGTCCCGGGACAAGAAACACCGGGGAGCTGTTTTTT. The encoded protein is CASSPGTRNTGELFF.